This T cell receptor beta chain originates from a study of cytomegalovirus exposure and HLA in healthy donors (dated by TCRdb to 2015 to 2018). Study-level background: In an earlier analysis of 550 to 750 of the donors, 276 Gb of sequence data and about 110 million unique TCR beta sequences from about 179 million T cells were reported. To predict cytomegalovirus infection status, the study brought together high-throughput TCR immunosequencing, statistical association of individual TCRs with disease status, and machine learning. Along with the roughly 670-subject first cohort, a separate validation cohort of around 110 different subjects was used. Rather than drawing on any new phenotypic data, the later analysis identified candidate immune exposures from TCR beta sequences and the way those sequences occurred across donors. Among some 410 genotyped donors of the cohort, an average of roughly 230,000 unique TCR beta nucleotide sequences was sequenced per donor, of which about 19% were non-productive. Using immunosequencing, the study profiled T cell repertoires from 666 subjects and related those repertoires to cytomegalovirus serostatus. A later analysis re-analyzed previously published TCR beta repertoires from roughly 630 donors and added high-resolution HLA genotyping to study TCR occurrence patterns. HLA typing included class I and class II loci at four-digit resolution. A later genetic analysis took genome-wide SNP genotypes for about 55% of the 666 donors and used that subset as a discovery cohort. The number of typed donors differed by locus: about 620-640 for A, B, C, DRB1 and DQB1; 500 to 550 for DQA1; approximately 610 for DPA1; and approximately 450 for DPB1. About five DR-DQ haplotypes were treated as single units for association and clustering because of strong linkage in the cohort. In an earlier analysis of 500 to 650 of the donors, high-throughput TCR beta sequencing was used to judge whether each TCR beta V gene segment behaved as functional or pseudogenic. The genetic ancestry cluster associated with self-reported Caucasian donors included approximately 85% of the 300 to 450 genotyped donors. Donor age, sex, ethnicity and CMV serostatus were collected together with the repertoire data. An early release covering approximately 600 HLA-typed donors comprised around 300 gigabases of sequencing data and around 80 million unique TCR sequences. The study was designed to test whether signatures of past pathogen exposure could be identified by cataloging public T cell receptors. Every repertoire in the discovery cohort had been generated on one and the same sequencing platform. General findings and caveats noted by the study authors: A later analysis found that TCR association rates varied across HLA loci, with DRB1 alleles showing the most associated TCRs and HLA-C alleles the fewest. Because the 87-base-pair reads could not distinguish some IMGT-functional V segments, including TRBV6-2 and TRBV6-3, those segments were excluded. According to a later genetic analysis, donors in an Asian-associated ancestry cluster had fewer N-insertions in productive TCRs than the roughly 670-donor mean. The cohort was sequenced for TCR beta chains only, and without alpha or paired-chain data the features that could be detected were limited. According to the authors, the approach could potentially be generalized to other disease states and immunological phenotypes. At a false discovery rate of 0.05, a later analysis linked approximately 18,000 TCR beta sequences to specific HLA alleles. A total of roughly 160 TCR beta chains were listed by the study as associated with cytomegalovirus. An earlier analysis of around 500 of the donors showed that most TCR beta V segments appeared in productive rearrangements either about 87% or about 30% of the time, which broadly matched IMGT annotations. Strong co-occurrence of HLA alleles, especially DR and DQ, made assigning TCR associations to individual alleles difficult. Most TCR sequences were observed very rarely across donors, whereas some public TCRs were present in many individuals. HLA typing was unavailable for some donors at each locus, so association tests used only the typed subset. Linkage disequilibrium might explain the correlated functional status among segregating V segments, but an unknown experimental factor could not be excluded. A later analysis found that most CMV-associated TCR beta chains appeared HLA-restricted, with HLA associations seemingly driven largely by CMV exposure. The classifier was reported to diagnose cytomegalovirus status with high specificity and sensitivity in both the original and validation cohorts. Sequencing depth was assumed to be roughly uniform across donors in the presence/absence analyses, though that assumption may not hold. According to a later analysis, parvovirus B19, influenza, CMV and Epstein-Barr virus appeared linked to several top co-occurrence clusters. A further reported finding was that TCR beta sequences accurately predicted the HLA-A and HLA-B alleles for most subjects in the first cohort. Immune exposure information for the cohort was limited to CMV serostatus. A later analysis found that HLA-associated TCR beta chains were more clonally expanded and had lower generation probabilities than equally common non-associated chains. In vitro tests confirmed that a few of the cytomegalovirus-associated TCR beta chains recognize cytomegalovirus antigens. A group of highly shared sequence variants was considered likely to be a technical artifact of the sequencing pipeline. Because counts were too low, seventeen rarely observed V segments, including chromosome 9 orphons, were left out of the earlier analysis of some 600 of the donors. In a later genetic analysis, a missense DCLRE1C variant was associated with V-gene and J-gene trimming of TCR beta chains, and the association was replicated in an independent cohort.

The germline V gene (reference sequence) provides CDR1 GTSNPN and CDR2 SVGIG. V loses 4 bases, J loses 9 bases, and the germline ends lie 13 bases apart. From the cysteine up to the phenylalanine, the CDR3 has a length of 13 residues. Only CDR3 DNA is held: 39 bases, read in frame from base 1. On this clone: Which antigen it targets is not known. Per-base quality was not reported, and no clone a single base away is much larger than it.

In total, 666 healthy bone marrow donors made up the cohort. At the time of sampling, all cohort members were nominally healthy, though unrecorded immune exposures were likely present. The donor was CMV seronegative and was included in the group of hundreds of seronegative cohort members. A peripheral blood sample was collected from each donor, and TCR beta sequencing was performed on peripheral blood mononuclear cells. Genomic DNA was extracted from the blood cell samples with the Qiagen DNeasy Blood Extraction Kit. The library relied on the immunoSEQ multiplex PCR assay. The multiplex PCR relied on a mix of 60 forward primers for TCR Vbeta segments and 13 reverse primers for TCR Jbeta segments. A multiplex PCR assay on genomic DNA amplified the CDR3 region of rearranged TCR beta genes. The Illumina HiSeq System was used to sequence the amplified TCR beta libraries as 87-base-pair reads. The study's own analysis went as follows. Across the roughly 600 repertoires, a later analysis counted 80 million or so unique TCR beta chains, roughly 11 million of which were shared by at least two donors. To remove PCR and sequencing errors, raw reads were error-corrected and collapsed into unique sequences using a nearest-neighbor algorithm that merged closely related sequences. To assign V, D and J gene segments, CDR3 sequences were aligned to IMGT reference sequences. For a sequence to be retained, a match of at least six nucleotides was required to both a V gene segment and a J gene segment. Rearrangements were classified as productive when the CDR3 lacked stop codons and remained in frame with V and J, and all other rearrangements were classified as non-productive. Following IMGT convention, CDR3 was defined as the stretch from the second conserved V-encoded cysteine up to the conserved J-encoded phenylalanine. The earlier analysis of a few hundred of the donors excluded sequences that lacked an unambiguous match to a single V gene segment. An earlier analysis of around 600 of the donors classified V segments as functional when productive rearrangements were above 56.7% and as segregating when the standard deviation between donors was above 5%. A statistical classification framework was built to diagnose cytomegalovirus status from the catalog of TCR beta chain sequences. A later analysis assigned V and J genes by comparing TCR nucleotide sequences with IMGT/GENE-DB human TR gene sequences. Using the TCRdist pipeline, a later analysis assigned CDR3 sequences along with most-parsimonious VDJ recombination scenarios. In a later analysis, each TCR beta chain was defined by its CDR3 amino acid sequence together with its V-gene family, and reads without a unique V-gene family were excluded. To address suspected cross-contamination and a sequencing artifact, a later analysis removed roughly 580 highly shared, low-generation-probability nucleotide sequences. In a later analysis, a clonal expansion index was calculated for each public chain from normalized within-repertoire ranks of inferred template counts. A later analysis computed generation probabilities with a VDJ recombination model fitted to out-of-frame rearrangements, and checked the results against IGoR. Hypergeometric tests were used in a later analysis to score TCR-TCR, TCR-HLA and TCR-CMV co-occurrence, with a repertoire-size bias correction applied to the TCR pairs. To estimate false discovery rates, a later analysis permuted the HLA or CMV assignments 20 times. A later analysis grouped co-occurring TCRs with DBSCAN, adding TCRdist sequence similarity when clustering within HLA-allele-positive subsets. Repertoires with fewer than 30,000 or more than 120,000 public chains, plus five repertoires with anomalous nucleotide sharing, were excluded from co-occurrence clustering. This immuneACCESS table, as held by TCRdb, lists in-frame sequences with V and J called but not all clones. Of the missing ones, under half trace to an unresolved V gene in checked studies; the others have no known cause. That table supplies the V and J calls and clone size; D and trimming were determined from the DNA. The sample records roughly 73,000 clones, 60% to 75% of which are singletons. The ten largest account for around 11% of the sample.

The source of this sequence is a man in his sixties or seventies in good health and CMV-seronegative. The rearranged segments are TRBV30 and TRBJ1-6; a tentative D call is TRBD1 (5 bases match). The sample was PBMCs. The nucleotide sequence reads as follows: TGTGCCTGGATGGCAGGGATTAGTTCACCCCTCCACTTT. Its protein is CAWMAGISSPLHF.